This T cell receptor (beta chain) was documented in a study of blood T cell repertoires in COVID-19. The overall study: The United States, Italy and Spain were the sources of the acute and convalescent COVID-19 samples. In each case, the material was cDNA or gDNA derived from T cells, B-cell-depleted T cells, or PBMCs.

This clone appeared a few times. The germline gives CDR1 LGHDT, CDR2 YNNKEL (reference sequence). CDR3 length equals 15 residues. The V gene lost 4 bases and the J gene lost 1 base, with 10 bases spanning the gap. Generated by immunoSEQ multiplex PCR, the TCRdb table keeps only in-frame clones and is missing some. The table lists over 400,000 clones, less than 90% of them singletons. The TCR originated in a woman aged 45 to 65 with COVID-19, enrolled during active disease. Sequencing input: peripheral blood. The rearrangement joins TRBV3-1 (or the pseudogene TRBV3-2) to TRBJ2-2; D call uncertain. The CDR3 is CASSLGFGNTGELFF. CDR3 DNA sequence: TGTGCCAGCAGCCTCGGGTTCGGGAACACCGGGGAGCTGTTTTTT.